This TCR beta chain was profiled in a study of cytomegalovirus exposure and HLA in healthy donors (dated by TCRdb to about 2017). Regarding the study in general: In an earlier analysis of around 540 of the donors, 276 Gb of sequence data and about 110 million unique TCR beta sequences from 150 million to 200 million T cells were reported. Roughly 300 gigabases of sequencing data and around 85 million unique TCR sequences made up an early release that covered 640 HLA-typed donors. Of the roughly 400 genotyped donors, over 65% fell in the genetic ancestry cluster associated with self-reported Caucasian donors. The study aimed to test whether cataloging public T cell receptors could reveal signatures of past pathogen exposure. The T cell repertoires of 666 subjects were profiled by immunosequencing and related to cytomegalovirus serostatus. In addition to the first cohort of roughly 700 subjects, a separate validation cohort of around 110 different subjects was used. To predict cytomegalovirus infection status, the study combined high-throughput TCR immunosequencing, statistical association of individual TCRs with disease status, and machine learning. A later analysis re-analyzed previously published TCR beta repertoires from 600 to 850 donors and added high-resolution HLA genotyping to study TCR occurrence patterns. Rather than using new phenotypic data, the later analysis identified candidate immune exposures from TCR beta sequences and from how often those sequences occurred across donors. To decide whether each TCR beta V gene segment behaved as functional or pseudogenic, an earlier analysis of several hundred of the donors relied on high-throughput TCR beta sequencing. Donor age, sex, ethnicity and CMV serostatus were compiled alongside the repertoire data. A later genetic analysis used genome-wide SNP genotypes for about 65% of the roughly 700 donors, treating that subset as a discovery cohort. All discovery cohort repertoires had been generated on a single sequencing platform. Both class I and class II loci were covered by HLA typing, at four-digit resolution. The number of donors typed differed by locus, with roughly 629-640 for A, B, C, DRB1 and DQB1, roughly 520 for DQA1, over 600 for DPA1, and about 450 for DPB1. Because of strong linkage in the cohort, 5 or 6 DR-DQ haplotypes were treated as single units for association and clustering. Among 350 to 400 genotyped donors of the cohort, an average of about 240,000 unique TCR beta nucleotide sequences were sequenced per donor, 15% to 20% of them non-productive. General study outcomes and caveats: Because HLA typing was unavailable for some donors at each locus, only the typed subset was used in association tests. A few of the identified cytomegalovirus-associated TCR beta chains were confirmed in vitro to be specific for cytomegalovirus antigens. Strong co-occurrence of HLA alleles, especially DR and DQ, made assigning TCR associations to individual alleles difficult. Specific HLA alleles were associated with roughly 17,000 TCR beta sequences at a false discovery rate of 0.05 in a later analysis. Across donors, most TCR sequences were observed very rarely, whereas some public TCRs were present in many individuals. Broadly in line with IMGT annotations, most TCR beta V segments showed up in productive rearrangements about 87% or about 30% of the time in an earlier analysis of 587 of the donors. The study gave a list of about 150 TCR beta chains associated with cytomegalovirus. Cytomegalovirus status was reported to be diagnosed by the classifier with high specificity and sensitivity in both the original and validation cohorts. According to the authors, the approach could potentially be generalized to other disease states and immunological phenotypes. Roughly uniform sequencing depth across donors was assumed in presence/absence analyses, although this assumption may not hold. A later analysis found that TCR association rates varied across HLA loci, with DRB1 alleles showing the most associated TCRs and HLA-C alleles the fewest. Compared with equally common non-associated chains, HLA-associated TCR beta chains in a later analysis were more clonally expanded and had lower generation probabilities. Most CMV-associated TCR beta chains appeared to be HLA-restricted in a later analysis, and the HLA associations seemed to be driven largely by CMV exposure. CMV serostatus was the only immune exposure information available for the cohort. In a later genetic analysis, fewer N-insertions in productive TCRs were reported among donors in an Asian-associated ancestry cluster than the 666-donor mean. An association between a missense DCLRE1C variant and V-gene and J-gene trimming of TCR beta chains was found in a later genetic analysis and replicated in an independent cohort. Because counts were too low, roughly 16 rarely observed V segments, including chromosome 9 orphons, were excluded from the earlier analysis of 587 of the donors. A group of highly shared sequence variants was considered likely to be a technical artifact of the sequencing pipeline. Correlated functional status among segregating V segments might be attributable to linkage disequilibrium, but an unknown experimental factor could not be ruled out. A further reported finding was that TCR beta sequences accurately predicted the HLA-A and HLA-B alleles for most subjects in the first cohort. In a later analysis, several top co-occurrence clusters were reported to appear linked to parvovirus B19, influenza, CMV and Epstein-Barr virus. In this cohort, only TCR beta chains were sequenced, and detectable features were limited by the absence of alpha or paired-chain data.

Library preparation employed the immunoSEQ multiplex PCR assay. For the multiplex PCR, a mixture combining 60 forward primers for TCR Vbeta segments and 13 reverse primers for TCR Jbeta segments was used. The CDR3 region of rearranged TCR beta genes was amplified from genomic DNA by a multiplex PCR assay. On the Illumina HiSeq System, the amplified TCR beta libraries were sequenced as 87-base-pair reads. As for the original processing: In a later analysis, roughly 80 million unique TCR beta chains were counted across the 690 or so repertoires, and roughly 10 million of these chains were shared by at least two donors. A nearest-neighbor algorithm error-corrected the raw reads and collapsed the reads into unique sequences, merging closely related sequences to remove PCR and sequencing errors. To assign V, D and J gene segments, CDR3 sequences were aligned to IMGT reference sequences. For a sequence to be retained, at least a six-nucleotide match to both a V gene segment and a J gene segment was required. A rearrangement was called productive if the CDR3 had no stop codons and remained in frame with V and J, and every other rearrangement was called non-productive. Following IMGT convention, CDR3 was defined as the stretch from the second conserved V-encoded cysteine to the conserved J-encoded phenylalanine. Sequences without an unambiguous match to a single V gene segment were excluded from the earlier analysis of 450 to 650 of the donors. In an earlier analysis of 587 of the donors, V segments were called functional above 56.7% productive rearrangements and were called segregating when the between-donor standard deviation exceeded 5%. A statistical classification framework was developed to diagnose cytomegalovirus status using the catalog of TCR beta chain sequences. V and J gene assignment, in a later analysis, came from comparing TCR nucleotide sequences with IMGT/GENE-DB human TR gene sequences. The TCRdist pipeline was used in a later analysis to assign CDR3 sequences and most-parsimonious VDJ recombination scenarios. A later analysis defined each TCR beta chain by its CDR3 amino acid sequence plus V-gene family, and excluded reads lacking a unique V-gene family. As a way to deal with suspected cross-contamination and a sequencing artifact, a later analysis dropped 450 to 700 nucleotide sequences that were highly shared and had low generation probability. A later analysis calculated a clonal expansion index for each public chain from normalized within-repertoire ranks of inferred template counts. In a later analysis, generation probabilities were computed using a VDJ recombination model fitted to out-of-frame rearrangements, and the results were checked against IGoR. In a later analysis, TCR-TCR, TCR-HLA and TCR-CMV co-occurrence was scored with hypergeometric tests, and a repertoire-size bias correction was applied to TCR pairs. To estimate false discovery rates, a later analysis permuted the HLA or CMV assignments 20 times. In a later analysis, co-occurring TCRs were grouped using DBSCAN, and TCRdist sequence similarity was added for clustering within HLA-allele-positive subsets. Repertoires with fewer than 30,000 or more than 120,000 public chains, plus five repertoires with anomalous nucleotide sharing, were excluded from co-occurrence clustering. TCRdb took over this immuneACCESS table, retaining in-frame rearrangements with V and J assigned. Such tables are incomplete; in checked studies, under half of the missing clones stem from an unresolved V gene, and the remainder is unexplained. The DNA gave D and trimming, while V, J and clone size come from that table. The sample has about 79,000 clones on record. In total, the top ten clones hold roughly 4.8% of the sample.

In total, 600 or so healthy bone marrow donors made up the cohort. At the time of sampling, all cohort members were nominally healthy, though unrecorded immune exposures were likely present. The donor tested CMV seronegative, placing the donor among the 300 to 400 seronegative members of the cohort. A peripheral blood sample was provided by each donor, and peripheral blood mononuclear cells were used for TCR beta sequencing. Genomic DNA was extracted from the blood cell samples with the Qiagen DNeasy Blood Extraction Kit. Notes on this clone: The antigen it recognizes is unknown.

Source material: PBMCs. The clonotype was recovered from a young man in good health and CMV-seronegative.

The base sequence is TGTGCCAGCAGCTCCTGGACTAGCGGGATCATTTATACGCAGTATTTT. Its translation reads: CASSSWTSGIIYTQYF. The sequence links TRBV7-9 to TRBJ2-3, and 12 bases in between align with TRBD2. V ends up 4 bases short and J 7 bases short, with an unmatched junction base count of 9. Taken from cysteine to phenylalanine, the CDR3 has 16 residues. The DNA shown is the 48-base CDR3, in frame from base 1. CDR1 is given as SEHNR and CDR2 as FQNEAQ, both from the germline V gene (reference sequence). When the CDR3 is completed using the reference TRBV7-9 and TRBJ2-3 genes on either side, the full variable domain is DTGVSQNPRHKITKRGQNVTFRCDPISEHNRLYWYRQTLGQGPEFLTYFQNEAQLEKSRLLSDRFSAERPKGSFSTLEIQRTEQGDSAMYLCASSSWTSGIIYTQYFGPGTRLTVL.